Following are 32 T cell receptor beta chains from one sample sequenced in a study of shared clonotypes between healthy human individuals. Assay used: immunoSEQ multiplex PCR; TCRdb lists only in-frame clones, some missing. The sample records hundreds of thousands of clones, about 78% being singletons. Sequencing was performed on memory CD4+ T cells sorted from blood. This sample's subset: CD45RA-negative fraction. These receptors originate from a woman in her twenties or thirties in good health.

This sequence joins TRBV5-4 and TRBJ1-1, with D possibly being TRBD1 (6 bases). Germline CDR1 reads SGHNT; CDR2 reads YYREEE (reference sequence). The CDR3 sequence is 14 residues long. V lost 2 bases, J lost 3 bases, and 11 bases lay in between. This chain's CDR3 is CASSLRGKDTEAFF. Here the CDR3 DNA reads TGTGCCAGCAGCTTAAGGGGGAAAGACACTGAAGCTTTCTTT.

V gene TRBV2 combines with J gene TRBJ2-5; possible D gene TRBD1, 6 bases. Germline values: CDR1 SNHLY, CDR2 FYNNEI. The V end was cut by 3 bases, the J end by 9 bases, with 14 bases between. This CDR3 has 13 residues. The CDR3, as DNA: TGTGCCAGCAGTGATCGGTACAGGGCGGCCCAGTACTTC. This gives the protein CASSDRYRAAQYF.

The chain links TRBV28 to TRBJ1-3; D may be TRBD1 (5 bases). This CDR3 has 15 amino acids. V lost 5 bases and J lost 9, with 20 bases in between. CDR1 is MDHEN, CDR2 SYDVKM, per germline. The CDR3 spells CASSPPGGARSTIYF. CDR3 DNA sequence: TGTGCCAGCAGTCCCCCTGGCGGGGCCCGAAGCACCATATATTTT.

Notes on this clone: Other DNA sequences within the sample encode an identical CDR3. This chain joins TRBV5-1 and TRBJ1-1; possible D gene TRBD1, 5 bases. The length of the CDR3 is 13 residues. CDR1 and CDR2 (germline): SGHRS, YFSETQ. V was shortened by 4 bases and J by 1 base, with 8 bases between the two germline ends. The CDR3 bases are TGCGCCAGCAGCCTAAGGGGGAACACTGAAGCTTTCTTT. This codes for CASSLRGNTEAFF.

The chain has TRBV23-1 and TRBJ2-4; 9 bases fit TRBD2. TRBV23-1 qualifies as an ORF whose function is uncertain. This CDR3 spans 18 amino acids. V shed 7 bases and J 3 bases; nucleotides not matched to a gene: 16. CDR3 amino acids: CASTTNWWREGFKNIQYF. CDR3 DNA sequence: TGCGCCAGCACCACCAACTGGTGGCGGGAGGGATTCAAAAACATTCAGTACTTC.

This rearrangement joins TRBV25-1 to TRBJ2-2, with 7 bases fitting TRBD1. CDR1 is MGHDK and CDR2 is SYGVNS in the germline V gene. With 5 bases clipped from V and 8 bases from J, the junction kept 2 bases outside the gene matches. This CDR3 is built from 12 residues. CDR3 amino acids: CASSNRGGELFF. CDR3 in DNA: TGTGCCAGCAGTAACAGGGGTGGGGAGCTGTTTTTT. The full variable domain, in which reference TRBV25-1 and TRBJ2-2 provide the parts outside the CDR3, is EADIYQTPRYLVIGTGKKITLECSQTMGHDKMYWYQQDPGMELHLIHYSYGVNSTEKGDLSSESTVSRIRTEHFPLTLESARPSHTSQYLCASSNRGGELFFGEGSRLTVL.

The chain uses TRBV27 and TRBJ2-7; possible D gene TRBD2, 5 bases. This CDR3 is built from 13 residues. Deletions cut 8 bases from V and 3 bases from J, with 14 bases between. Germline V gene data show CDR1 as MNHEY and CDR2 as SMNVEV (reference sequence). The CDR3 DNA is TGTGCCAGCGGCCCACGGGAAAACTACGAGCAGTACTTC. Protein sequence: CASGPRENYEQYF.

This clone has at least ten counts. Different DNA sequences within this sample yield the same CDR3. The CDR3 is CASSLRLAGGPGELFF. CDR3 nucleotides: TGTGCCAGCAGCCTAAGACTAGCGGGAGGGCCCGGGGAGCTGTTTTTT. The V call is TRBV9, the J call TRBJ2-2; TRBD2 matches 14 bases. CDR1 is SGDLS, CDR2 YYNGEE, per germline. The CDR3 is 16 residues long. V lost 4 bases, J lost 6 bases, and 5 bases stayed unmatched.

The chain combines TRBV18 with TRBJ2-1; 9 nucleotides align to TRBD1. The CDR3 contains 14 residues. CDR1 and CDR2 (germline): KGHSH, LQKENI. V trimming: 3 bases; J trimming: 12 bases; junction bases outside the gene matches: 9. DNA for the CDR3: TGTGCCAGCTCACCCGGACAGGGGTCGGCCAGGCAGTTCTTC. The encoded protein is CASSPGQGSARQFF.

Only a few counts were recorded for this clone. In nucleotides, the CDR3 is TGCAGTGCACTTAAACGAGAGACCCAGTACTTC. Amino acid sequence: CSALKRETQYF. The chain combines TRBV20-1 with TRBJ2-5; D remains ambiguous. CDR1 and CDR2 from the germline V gene are DFQATT and SNEGSKA (reference sequence). This CDR3 region has 11 residues. V lost 6 bases to trimming and J lost 4 bases, with 9 bases between them.

As concerns this clone: This same CDR3 is encoded by further DNA sequences in the sample. The CDR3, as DNA: TGTGCCAGCAGTAAGGACAGGGGGTACACTGAAGCTTTCTTT. It yields the protein CASSKDRGYTEAFF. This rearrangement joins TRBV25-1 to TRBJ1-1; 10 positions agree with TRBD1. The CDR3 covers 14 residues. After removal of 5 bases from V and 3 bases from J, the junction contained 3 bases not matched to a gene. Per the germline V gene, CDR1 is MGHDK and CDR2 is SYGVNS.

This clone was picked up a small number of times. V gene TRBV7-9 combines with J gene TRBJ2-3; TRBD1 or TRBD2 may be the D gene (5 bases each). Germline-derived CDR1 and CDR2 are SEHNR and FQNEAQ (reference sequence). V was shortened by 1 base and J by 1 base, with 12 bases between the two germline ends. The CDR3 sequence is 16 residues long. CDR3 bases: TGTGCCAGCAGCTTAGAGTTCGGGACCGGCACAGATACGCAGTATTTT. Its translation: CASSLEFGTGTDTQYF.

This clone was observed a few times. The V gene is TRBV11-2, the J gene TRBJ2-7; D uncertain. CDR1 and CDR2 (germline): SGHAT, FQNNGV. Trimming took off 0 bases at V and 7 bases at J, with 19 bases between the two ends. This CDR3 is built from 16 residues. The CDR3 DNA follows: TGTGCCAGCAGCTTAGATACGTGGGGATTGATACGGGAGCAGTACTTC. Translating gives CASSLDTWGLIREQYF.

This clone has just one count. The J gene is TRBJ2-7, the V gene TRBV7-9, with 11 bases that match TRBD2. Germline CDR1 reads SEHNR; CDR2 reads FQNEAQ (reference sequence). The trim removed 5 bases at V and 7 bases at J, leaving 10 bases unmatched. The CDR3 spans 15 residues. This CDR3 reads CASSTIAGGPKEQYF. CDR3 DNA sequence: TGTGCCAGCAGCACCATAGCGGGAGGGCCAAAGGAGCAGTACTTC.

This chain uses TRBV5-1 with TRBJ1-5, with D tentatively TRBD1 (6 bases). Between the trimmed V and J ends, which lost 9 bases and 5 bases, there was a span of 15 bases. The CDR3 spans 13 residues. Germline-derived CDR1 and CDR2 are SGHRS and YFSETQ. The CDR3 nucleotides read TGCGCCACCCGGCGGGACATCGATCAGCCCCAGCATTTT. This translates into CATRRDIDQPQHF.

This chain connects TRBV30 to TRBJ1-2; 8 bases align to TRBD1. CDR3 size: 12 residues. V trimming: 5 bases; J trimming: 1 base; junction bases outside the gene matches: 0. From germline, CDR1 is GTSNPN and CDR2 SVGIG (reference sequence). CDR3 residues: CAWGQGNYGYTF. The CDR3 nucleotides read TGTGCCTGGGGACAGGGTAACTATGGCTACACCTTC.

This clone was recorded a few times. The chain employs TRBV5-1 and TRBJ1-1; no clear D gene. CDR1 and CDR2 from the germline V gene are SGHRS and YFSETQ. Trimming stripped 3 bases from V and 4 bases from J, with 10 bases between. The CDR3 has 13 amino acids. In DNA, the CDR3 is TGCGCCAGCAGCTCCTTTGCCGCCACTGAAGCTTTCTTT. This encodes CASSSFAATEAFF.

The DNA for the CDR3 is TGCGCCAGCAGCTCCACAGGGGCCGTTGCTTCAGATACGCAGTATTTT. It yields the protein CASSSTGAVASDTQYF. V is TRBV5-1 and J is TRBJ2-3; 7 bases map to TRBD1. Germline CDR1 is SGHRS and CDR2 is YFSETQ. The CDR3 totals 16 residues. With 3 bases clipped from V and 4 bases from J, the junction kept 11 bases outside the gene matches.

V usage is TRBV14 and J usage is TRBJ2-1; TRBD2 is a possible D gene (6 bases). The CDR3 length is 16 residues. The germline V gene has CDR1 SGHDN and CDR2 FVKESK. Trimming took 2 bases from V and 2 from J, leaving 13 bases between them. In DNA, the CDR3 is TGTGCCAGCAGCCAACAACTAGCTGGGCCCTACAATGAGCAGTTCTTC. This translates into CASSQQLAGPYNEQFF.

This clone was detected only a few times. The V gene is TRBV7-8, the J gene TRBJ2-7; D not resolved. CDR1 is SGHVS and CDR2 is FQNEAQ in the germline V gene. The V end lost 8 bases, the J end lost 1 base, and 6 bases lay between the germline ends. CDR3 length equals 11 residues. The chain's CDR3 is CASGLSYEQYF. CDR3 coding DNA: TGTGCCAGCGGGCTATCCTACGAGCAGTACTTC. The whole variable domain, filled in from reference TRBV7-8 and TRBJ2-7, reads GAGVSQSPRYKVAKRGQDVALRCDPISGHVSLFWYQQALGQGPEFLTYFQNEAQLDKSGLPSDRFFAERPEGSVSTLKIQRTQQEDSAVYLCASGLSYEQYFGPGTRLTVT.

The chain employs TRBV30 and TRBJ2-2, with 8 positions matching TRBD1. The germline V gene encodes CDR1 GTSNPN and CDR2 SVGIG (reference sequence). V shed 4 bases, J shed 2 bases, and the junction held 3 bases outside the gene matches. This CDR3 comprises 14 residues. CDR3 loop: CAWKQGDNTGELFF. For the CDR3, the DNA is TGTGCCTGGAAACAGGGGGATAACACCGGGGAGCTGTTTTTT.

The chain employs TRBV5-8 and TRBJ1-5; D is unresolved. V lost 2 bases to trimming and J lost 2 bases, with 11 bases between them. From germline, CDR1 is SGHTS and CDR2 YDEGEE. This CDR3 spans 15 amino acids. The CDR3 loop is CASSFGRVGNQPQHF. CDR3 nucleotides: TGTGCCAGCAGCTTTGGGAGGGTGGGCAATCAGCCCCAGCATTTT.

The chain is built from TRBV30 and TRBJ2-1; the D gene is possibly TRBD1 (6 bases). Trimming took 2 bases from V and 6 from J, leaving 14 bases between them. CDR3 length: 14 residues. Germline lookup yields CDR1 GTSNPN and CDR2 SVGIG (reference sequence). The CDR3: CAWSRQDGINEQFF. Here the CDR3 DNA reads TGTGCCTGGAGTCGACAGGACGGGATCAATGAGCAGTTCTTC.

The chain combines TRBV6-6 with TRBJ1-1; D gene uncertain. V gave up 6 bases and J gave up 0 bases, with 8 bases separating them. CDR3 length: 13 residues. Germline V gives CDR1 MNHNY, CDR2 SVGAGI (reference sequence). The CDR3 spells CASRTLMNTEAFF. As DNA, the CDR3 is TGTGCCAGCAGGACCCTAATGAACACTGAAGCTTTCTTT.

The chain is built from TRBV18 and TRBJ1-2, with TRBD1 matching over 7 bases. This CDR3 has 13 residues. From germline, CDR1 is KGHSH and CDR2 LQKENI. J lost 5 bases, V lost 6 bases, and 6 bases had no gene match. The CDR3 spells CASSQGQDYGYTF. CDR3 nucleotides: TGTGCCAGCTCCCAAGGACAGGATTATGGCTACACCTTC.

This clone has ten or more counts. This chain uses TRBV2 with TRBJ2-2; TRBD1 is a possible D gene (6 bases). Germline V lookup: CDR1 SNHLY, CDR2 FYNNEI. The V end lost 2 bases, the J end lost 4 bases, and 11 bases lay between the germline ends. The CDR3 sequence is 15 residues long. The CDR3 DNA is TGTGCCAGCAGTGAAACAGGGATGGCCACCGGGGAGCTGTTTTTT. Its protein product is CASSETGMATGELFF. Full variable domain (remainder filled in from reference TRBV2 and TRBJ2-2): EPEVTQTPSHQVTQMGQEVILRCVPISNHLYFYWYRQILGQKVEFLVSFYNNEISEKSEIFDDQFSVERPDGSNFTLKIRSTKLEDSAMYFCASSETGMATGELFFGEGSRLTVL.

Turning to this clone: At one of its ends the junction is not consistent with the germline gene, which may arise from a read error. The chain's CDR3 is CASSLSPISTGWDF. CDR3 nucleotide sequence: TGTGCCAGCAGTTTATCCCCCATTTCGACAGGTTGGGACTTC. The V and J genes are TRBV27 and TRBJ2-7, with D tentatively TRBD1 (6 bases). The CDR3 length is 14 residues. The germline V gene has CDR1 MNHEY and CDR2 SMNVEV (reference sequence).

The chain combines TRBV4-2 with TRBJ2-5; TRBD2 matches at 9 bases. Germline trimming cut 2 bases from V and 3 bases from J; bases unmatched to any gene: 4. Per germline, CDR1 LGHNA and CDR2 YNFKEQ. CDR3 length equals 15 residues. CDR3 in amino acids: CASSQNIAGEETQYF. The CDR3 nucleotides are TGTGCCAGCAGCCAAAATATAGCGGGAGAAGAGACCCAGTACTTC.

The chain recombines TRBV7-6 with TRBJ2-1; 10 nucleotides line up with TRBD2. From germline, CDR1 is SGHVS and CDR2 FNYEAQ. With 4 bases clipped from V and 8 bases from J, the junction kept 8 bases outside the gene matches. The CDR3 length is 15 residues. The chain's CDR3 is CASSSSSGRAYEQFF. CDR3 nucleotide sequence: TGTGCCAGCAGCTCCTCCAGCGGGAGGGCCTATGAGCAGTTCTTC.

A remark on this clone: The sample carries other DNA sequences with the same CDR3. The rearrangement uses TRBV27 and TRBJ1-2; a weak D match, TRBD1 (5 bases). CDR1 and CDR2 (germline): MNHEY, SMNVEV (reference sequence). The CDR3 has 11 amino acids. V dropped 6 bases and J dropped 5 bases, with 7 bases sitting between them. The CDR3 region has the DNA TGTGCCAGCAGCGCAGGGTATGGCTACACCTTC. Protein sequence: CASSAGYGYTF.

V usage is TRBV11-1 and J usage is TRBJ2-7; a possible D gene is TRBD1 (5 bases). V dropped 3 bases and J dropped 4 bases, with 16 bases sitting between them. Germline CDR1 reads SGHAT; CDR2 reads FQDESV (reference sequence). There are 15 residues in the CDR3. In DNA, the CDR3 is TGTGCCAGCAGCTTCCCTCAGGGAACGATTTACGAGCAGTACTTC. Encoded protein: CASSFPQGTIYEQYF.

CDR3 residues: CASEGADYSNQPQHF. The CDR3 DNA follows: TGTGCCAGTGAAGGGGCAGACTATAGCAATCAGCCCCAGCATTTT. The rearrangement links TRBV19 to TRBJ1-5; tentative D call: TRBD1 (5 bases). The CDR3 is made up of 15 amino acids. Germline loops: CDR1 LNHDA, CDR2 SQIVND (reference sequence). V lost 8 bases and J lost 0, with 14 bases in between.